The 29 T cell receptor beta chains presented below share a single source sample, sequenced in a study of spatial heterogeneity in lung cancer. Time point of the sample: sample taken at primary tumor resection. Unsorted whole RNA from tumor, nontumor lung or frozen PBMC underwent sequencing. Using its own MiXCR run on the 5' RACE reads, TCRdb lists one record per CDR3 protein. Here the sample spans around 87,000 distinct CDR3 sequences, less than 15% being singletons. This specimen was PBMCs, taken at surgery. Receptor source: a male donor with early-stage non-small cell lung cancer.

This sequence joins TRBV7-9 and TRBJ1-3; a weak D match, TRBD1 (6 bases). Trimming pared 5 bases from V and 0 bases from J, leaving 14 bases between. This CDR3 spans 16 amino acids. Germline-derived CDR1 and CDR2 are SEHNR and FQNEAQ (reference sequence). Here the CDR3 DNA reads TGTGCCAGCAGCCCTCCTGGACAGAGCTCTGGAAACACCATATATTTT. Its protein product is CASSPPGQSSGNTIYF.

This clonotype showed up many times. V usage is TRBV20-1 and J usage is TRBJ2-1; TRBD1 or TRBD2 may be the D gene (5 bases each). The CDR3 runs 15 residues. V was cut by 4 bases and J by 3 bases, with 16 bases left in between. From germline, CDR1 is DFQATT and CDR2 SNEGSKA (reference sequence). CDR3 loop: CSAMNPWDDYNEQFF. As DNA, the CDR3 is TGCAGTGCTATGAATCCATGGGACGACTACAATGAGCAGTTCTTC.

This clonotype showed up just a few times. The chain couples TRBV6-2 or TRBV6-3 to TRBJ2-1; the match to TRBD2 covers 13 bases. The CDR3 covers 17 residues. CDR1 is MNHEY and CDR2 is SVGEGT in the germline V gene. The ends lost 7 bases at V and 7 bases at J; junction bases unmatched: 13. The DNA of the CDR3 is TGTGCCAGCACCCTAAAAGGACTAGCGGGAGTAATTAATGAGCAGTTCTTC. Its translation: CASTLKGLAGVINEQFF.

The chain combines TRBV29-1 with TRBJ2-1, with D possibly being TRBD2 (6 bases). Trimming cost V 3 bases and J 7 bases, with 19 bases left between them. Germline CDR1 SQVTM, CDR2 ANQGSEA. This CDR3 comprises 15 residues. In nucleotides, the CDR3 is TGCAGCGTTGACCGAGGCCGGGGGTCAGGAAATGAGCAGTTCTTC. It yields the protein CSVDRGRGSGNEQFF.

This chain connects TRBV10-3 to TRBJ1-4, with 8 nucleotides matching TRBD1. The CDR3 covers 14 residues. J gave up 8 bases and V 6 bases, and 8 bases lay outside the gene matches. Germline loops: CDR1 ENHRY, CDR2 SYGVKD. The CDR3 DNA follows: TGTGCCATCAGAGAAGACAGGGGAGACGAAAAACTGTTTTTT. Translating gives CAIREDRGDEKLFF.

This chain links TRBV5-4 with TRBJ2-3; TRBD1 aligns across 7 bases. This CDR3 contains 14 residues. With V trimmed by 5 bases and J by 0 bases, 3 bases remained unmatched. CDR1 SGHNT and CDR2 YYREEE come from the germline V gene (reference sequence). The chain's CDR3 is CASRADRSTDTQYF. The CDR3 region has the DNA TGTGCCAGCAGGGCGGACAGGAGCACAGATACGCAGTATTTT.

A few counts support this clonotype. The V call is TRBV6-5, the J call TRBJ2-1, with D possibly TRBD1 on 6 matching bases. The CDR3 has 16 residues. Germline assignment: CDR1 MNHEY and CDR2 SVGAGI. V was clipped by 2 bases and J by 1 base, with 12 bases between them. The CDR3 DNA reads TGTGCCAGCAGTTACCGCCCTACAGGGTCCTACAATGAGCAGTTCTTC. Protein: CASSYRPTGSYNEQFF.

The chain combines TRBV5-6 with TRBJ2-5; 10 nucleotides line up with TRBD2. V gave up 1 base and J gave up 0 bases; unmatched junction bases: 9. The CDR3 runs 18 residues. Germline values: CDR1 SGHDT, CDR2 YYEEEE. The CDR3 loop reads CASSLRTSGLKYQETQYF. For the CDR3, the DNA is TGTGCCAGCAGCTTGAGGACTAGCGGACTCAAGTACCAAGAGACCCAGTACTTC. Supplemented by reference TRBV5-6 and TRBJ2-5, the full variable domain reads DAGVTQSPTHLIKTRGQQVTLRCSPKSGHDTVSWYQQALGQGPQFIFQYYEEEERQRGNFPDRFSGHQFPNYSSELNVNALLLGDSALYLCASSLRTSGLKYQETQYFGPGTRLLVL.

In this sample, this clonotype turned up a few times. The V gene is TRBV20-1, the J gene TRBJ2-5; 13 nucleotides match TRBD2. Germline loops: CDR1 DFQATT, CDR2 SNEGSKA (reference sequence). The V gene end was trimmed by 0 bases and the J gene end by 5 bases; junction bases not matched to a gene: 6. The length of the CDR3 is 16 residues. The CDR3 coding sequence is TGCAGTGCTAGAGATACACTAGCGGGAGGGCCGGAGACCCAGTACTTC. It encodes CSARDTLAGGPETQYF.

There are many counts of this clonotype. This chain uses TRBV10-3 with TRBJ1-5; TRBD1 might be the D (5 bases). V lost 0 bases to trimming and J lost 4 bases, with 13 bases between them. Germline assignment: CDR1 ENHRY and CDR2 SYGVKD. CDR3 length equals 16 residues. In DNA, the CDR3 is TGTGCCATCAGTGAGTCGGGTTCAGGGCTAAATCAGCCCCAGCATTTT. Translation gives CAISESGSGLNQPQHF.

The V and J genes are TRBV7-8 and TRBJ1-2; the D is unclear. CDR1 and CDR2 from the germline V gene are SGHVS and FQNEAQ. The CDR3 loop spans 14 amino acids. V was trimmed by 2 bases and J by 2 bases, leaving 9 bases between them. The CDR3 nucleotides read TGTGCCAGCAGCTTATCGGCAGGAAACTATGGCTACACCTTC. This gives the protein CASSLSAGNYGYTF.

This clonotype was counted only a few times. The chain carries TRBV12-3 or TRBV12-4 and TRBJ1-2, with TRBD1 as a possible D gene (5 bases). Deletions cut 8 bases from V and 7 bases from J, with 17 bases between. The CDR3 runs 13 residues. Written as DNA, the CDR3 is TGTGCCAGCTCCGCTGGGGGGAGATCTGGCTACACCTTC. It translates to CASSAGGRSGYTF.

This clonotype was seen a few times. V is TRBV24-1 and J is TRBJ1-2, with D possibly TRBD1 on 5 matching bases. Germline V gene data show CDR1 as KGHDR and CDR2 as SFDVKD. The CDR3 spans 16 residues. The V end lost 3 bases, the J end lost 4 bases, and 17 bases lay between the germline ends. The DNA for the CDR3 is TGTGCCACCAGTGATCCAGGGCCCAGCGGGCCCTATGGCTACACCTTC. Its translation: CATSDPGPSGPYGYTF.

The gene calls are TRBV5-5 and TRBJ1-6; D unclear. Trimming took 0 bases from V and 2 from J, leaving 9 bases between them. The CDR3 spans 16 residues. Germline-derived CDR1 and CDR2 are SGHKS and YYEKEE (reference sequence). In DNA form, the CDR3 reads TGTGCCAGCAGCTTGGCTGACGGGGCCTATAATTCACCCCTCCACTTT. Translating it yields CASSLADGAYNSPLHF.

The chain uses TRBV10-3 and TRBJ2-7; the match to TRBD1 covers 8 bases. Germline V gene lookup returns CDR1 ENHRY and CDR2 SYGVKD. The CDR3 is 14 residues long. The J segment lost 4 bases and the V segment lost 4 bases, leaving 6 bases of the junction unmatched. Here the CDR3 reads CAISGTGWGYEQYF. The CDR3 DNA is TGTGCCATCAGTGGGACAGGGTGGGGATACGAGCAGTACTTC.

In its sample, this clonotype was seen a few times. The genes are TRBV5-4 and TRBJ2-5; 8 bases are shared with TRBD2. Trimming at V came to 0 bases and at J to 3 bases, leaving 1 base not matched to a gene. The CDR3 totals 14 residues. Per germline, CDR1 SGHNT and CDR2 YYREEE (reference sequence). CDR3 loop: CASSLAGLEETQYF. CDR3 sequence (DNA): TGTGCCAGCAGCTTGGCGGGACTAGAAGAGACCCAGTACTTC.

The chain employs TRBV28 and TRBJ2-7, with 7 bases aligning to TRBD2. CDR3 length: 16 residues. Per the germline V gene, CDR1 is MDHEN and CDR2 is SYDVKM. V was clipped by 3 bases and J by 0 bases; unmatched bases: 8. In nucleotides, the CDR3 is TGTGCCAGCAGTTTTAGGGTCGGCGGGAGCTCCTACGAGCAGTACTTC. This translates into CASSFRVGGSSYEQYF.

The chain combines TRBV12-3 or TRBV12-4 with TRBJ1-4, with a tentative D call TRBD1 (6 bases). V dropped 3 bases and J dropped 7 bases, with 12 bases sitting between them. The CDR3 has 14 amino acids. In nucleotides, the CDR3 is TGTGCCAGCAGTTTGGGGGGCTCAAGTGAAAAACTGTTTTTT. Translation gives CASSLGGSSEKLFF.

The CDR3 nucleotides read TGTGCCATCAATCGCCGGGACAGGGGACCCAATGAGCAGTTCTTC. This sequence encodes CAINRRDRGPNEQFF. The chain employs TRBV6-2 or TRBV6-3 and TRBJ2-1, with 10 bases identical to TRBD1. The CDR3 covers 15 residues. Germline-derived CDR1 and CDR2 are MNHEY and SVGEGT. The V gene end was trimmed by 10 bases and the J gene end by 6 bases; junction bases not matched to a gene: 12.

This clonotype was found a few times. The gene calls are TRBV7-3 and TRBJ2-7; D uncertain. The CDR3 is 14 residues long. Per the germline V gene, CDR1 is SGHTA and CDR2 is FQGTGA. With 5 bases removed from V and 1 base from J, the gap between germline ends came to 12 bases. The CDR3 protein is CASSPDVASYEQYF. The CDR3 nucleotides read TGTGCCAGCAGCCCAGACGTGGCTTCCTACGAGCAGTACTTC.

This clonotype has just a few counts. This CDR3 reads CASKGVNEQFF. CDR3 nucleotides: TGTGCCAGCAAAGGGGTCAATGAGCAGTTCTTC. This chain uses TRBV6-5 with TRBJ2-1, with a tentative D call TRBD1 (5 bases). V shed 7 bases and J shed 6 bases, with 7 bases lying between them. The CDR3 is made up of 11 amino acids. The germline gives CDR1 MNHEY, CDR2 SVGAGI.

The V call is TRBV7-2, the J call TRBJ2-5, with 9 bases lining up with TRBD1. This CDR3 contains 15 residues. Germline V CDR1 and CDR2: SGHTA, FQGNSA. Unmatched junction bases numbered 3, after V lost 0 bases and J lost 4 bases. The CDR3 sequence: CASSLAGTGPETQYF. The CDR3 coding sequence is TGTGCCAGCAGCTTAGCTGGGACAGGGCCAGAGACCCAGTACTTC.

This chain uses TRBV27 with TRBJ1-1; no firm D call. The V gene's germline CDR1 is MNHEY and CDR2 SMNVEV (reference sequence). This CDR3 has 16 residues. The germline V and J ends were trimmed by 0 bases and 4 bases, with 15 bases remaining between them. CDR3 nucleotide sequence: TGTGCCAGCAGTTTATCGATCTCGGTCAGTCGCACTGAAGCTTTCTTT. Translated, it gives CASSLSISVSRTEAFF.

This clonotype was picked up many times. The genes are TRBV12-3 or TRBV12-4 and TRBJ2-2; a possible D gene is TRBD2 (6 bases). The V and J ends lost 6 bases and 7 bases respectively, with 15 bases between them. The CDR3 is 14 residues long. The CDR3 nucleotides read TGTGCCAGCAGAGGTTCCGGGGGAGACGGGGAGCTGTTTTTT. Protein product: CASRGSGGDGELFF.

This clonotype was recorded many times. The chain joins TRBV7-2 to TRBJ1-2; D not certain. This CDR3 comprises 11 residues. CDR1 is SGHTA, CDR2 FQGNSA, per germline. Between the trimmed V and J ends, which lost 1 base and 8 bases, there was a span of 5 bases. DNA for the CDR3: TGTGCCAGCAGCTTAGATAGAGGCTACACCTTC. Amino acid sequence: CASSLDRGYTF. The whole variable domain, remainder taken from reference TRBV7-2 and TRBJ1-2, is GAGVSQSPSNKVTEKGKDVELRCDPISGHTALYWYRQSLGQGLEFLIYFQGNSAPDKSGLPSDRFSAERTGGSVSTLTIQRTQQEDSAVYLCASSLDRGYTFGSGTRLTVV.

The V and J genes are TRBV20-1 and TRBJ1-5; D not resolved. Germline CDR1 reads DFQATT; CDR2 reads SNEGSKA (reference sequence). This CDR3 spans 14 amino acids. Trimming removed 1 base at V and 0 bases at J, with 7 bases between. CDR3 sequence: CSARVGYSNQPQHF. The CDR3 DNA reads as TGCAGTGCTAGAGTGGGGTATAGCAATCAGCCCCAGCATTTT.

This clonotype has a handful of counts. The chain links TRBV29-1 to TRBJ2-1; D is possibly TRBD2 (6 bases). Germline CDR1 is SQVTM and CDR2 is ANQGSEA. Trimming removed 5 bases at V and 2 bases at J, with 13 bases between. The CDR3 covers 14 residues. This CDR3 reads CSVPSGFTYNEQFF. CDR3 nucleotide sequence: TGCAGCGTTCCCAGCGGGTTCACCTACAATGAGCAGTTCTTC.

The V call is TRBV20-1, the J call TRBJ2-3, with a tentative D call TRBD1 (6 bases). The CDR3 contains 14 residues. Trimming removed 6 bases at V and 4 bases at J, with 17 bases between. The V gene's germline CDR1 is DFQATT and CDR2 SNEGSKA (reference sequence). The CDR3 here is CSAGRGPQSDTQYF. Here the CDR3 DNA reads TGCAGTGCGGGCAGGGGCCCGCAGTCAGATACGCAGTATTTT.

CDR3 sequence: CASSVGSIGDSLTKNIQYF. The CDR3 bases are TGTGCCAGCAGCGTAGGGAGCATAGGGGACAGCCTGACCAAAAACATTCAGTACTTC. The V call is TRBV9, the J call TRBJ2-4; 7 positions agree with TRBD1. Trimming removed 0 bases from V and 2 bases from J; junction bases left unmatched: 14. There are 19 residues in the CDR3. Germline assignment: CDR1 SGDLS and CDR2 YYNGEE.